This record concerns one T cell receptor beta chain sequence. This entry comes from a study of blood T cell repertoires in COVID-19. Study summary: Nucleic acid was either cDNA or gDNA, and it came from T cells, B-cell-depleted T cells, or PBMCs.

The CDR3 is 12 residues long. V was cut by 4 bases and J by 8 bases, with 11 bases left in between. Germline CDR1 reads MNHEY; CDR2 reads SMNVEV (reference sequence). Methods used by the authors: Scientists estimated how many nucleated cells there were by amplifying reference gene primers. TCRdb's copy holds only in-frame clones and misses some; the assay was immunoSEQ multiplex PCR. The V and J calls and clone size are taken from that table; D and trimming were inferred from the DNA. The repertoire holds under 500,000 clones, with around nine tenths as singletons. The rearrangement joins TRBV27 to TRBJ1-1, with D perhaps TRBD1 (6 bases). This sequence originates from a woman aged 30 to 39 with acute or convalescent COVID-19. What was sequenced was peripheral blood. Here the CDR3 DNA reads TGTGCCAGCAGTTCGACGACAGGCGAAGCTTTCTTT. Translated: CASSSTTGEAFF.